Listed here is a single T cell receptor (beta chain). The record originates from a study of blood T cell repertoires in COVID-19. Study-level background: From T cells, B-cell-depleted T cells, or PBMCs came the material, which was cDNA or gDNA.

The CDR3 totals 15 residues. Germline CDR1 reads MDHEN; CDR2 reads SYDVKM. The V and J ends lost 5 bases and 8 bases respectively, with 19 bases between them. Authors' methods: Estimation of nucleated cell counts was performed using reference gene primer amplification. The table came from immunoSEQ multiplex PCR; TCRdb's copy has only in-frame clones and leaves some out. From that table come the V and J calls and clone size; the DNA was used to work out D and trimming. The sample yields around 290,000 clones, around nine tenths seen once. Researchers sorted participants into cohorts using their self-reported clinical history.

The sequence derives from a woman aged 25 to 39 who had recovered from COVID-19. The chain combines TRBV28 with TRBJ1-5, with TRBD1 as a possible D gene (6 bases). The sequencing sample was made of PBMCs or T cells enriched from blood (not recorded which). The CDR3: CASSLTRGGLEPQHF. For the CDR3, the DNA is TGTGCCAGCAGTCTAACCAGGGGTGGGCTCGAGCCCCAGCATTTT.